These 21 T cell receptor beta chains share one sample of origin, sequenced in a study of T cell clonality in common variable immunodeficiency. Here immunoSEQ multiplex PCR was the method, and the copy in TCRdb shows in-frame clones only, minus some. The counts give around 81,000 clones, none of them seen only once; approximately 0.81% is held by the top ten. Sequenced material: peripheral blood mononuclear cells. Receptor source: a person aged 18 to 70 in good health.

This clone was detected many times. The CDR3 extends 3 residues past the end of the read, so its final part is completed from the germline J gene. The chain carries TRBV6-1 and TRBJ2-7; 7 nucleotides align to TRBD1. The CDR3 consists of 15 residues. V was pared by 4 bases and J by 4 bases, with 10 bases of the junction left unmatched. Germline values: CDR1 MNHNS, CDR2 SASEGT. The CDR3 sequence: CASSVRTGSTYEQYF. The sequenced part of the CDR3 DNA is TGTGCCAGCAGTGTAAGGACAGGCTCTACTTACGAG.

This clone was detected many times. The read terminates 3 residues ahead of where the CDR3 ends, so the germline J gene completes it. The chain employs TRBV7-2 and TRBJ1-2; a weak D match, TRBD1 (6 bases). The CDR3 length is 14 residues. The germline V and J ends were trimmed by 5 bases and 0 bases, with 10 bases remaining between them. The germline CDR1 and CDR2 sequences are SGHTA and FQGNSA. The sequenced CDR3 bases are TGTGCCAGCAGCCTGGACAGAGCTAACTATGGC. This codes for CASSLDRANYG. Given in full, the CDR3 is CASSLDRANYGYTF. The full variable domain, its missing parts supplied by reference TRBV7-2 and TRBJ1-2, is GAGVSQSPSNKVTEKGKDVELRCDPISGHTALYWYRQSLGQGLEFLIYFQGNSAPDKSGLPSDRFSAERTGGSVSTLTIQRTQQEDSAVYLCASSLDRANYGYTFGSGTRLTVV.

This clone has a count of ten or more. The CDR3 DNA, read in part, is TGCAGTGCTAGTTGGCAGGGAGGGGAAAAA. This encodes CSASWQGGEK. The whole CDR3 reads CSASWQGGEKLFF. This chain uses TRBV20-1 with TRBJ1-4; D is possibly TRBD1 (5 bases). Read sequence stops 3 residues before the CDR3 end, and the germline J gene provides the missing end. Trimming took 3 bases from V and 8 from J, leaving 13 bases between them. Germline CDR1 and CDR2: DFQATT and SNEGSKA (reference sequence). The CDR3 contains 13 residues.

There are many counts of this clone. The CDR3 loop reads CASSDGVVGYEQYF. The sequenced part of the CDR3 DNA is TGCGCCAGCAGTGACGGGGTAGTTGGGTACGAG. V is TRBV10-1 and J is TRBJ2-7; the D gene is possibly TRBD2 (5 bases). From the germline J gene comes the end of the CDR3, since the read stops 3 residues before it. Trimming pared 3 bases from V and 4 bases from J, leaving 13 bases between. The length of the CDR3 is 14 residues. CDR1 is WNHNN, CDR2 SYGVQD, per germline (reference sequence).

This clone has at least ten counts. The read halts 3 residues ahead of the CDR3 end, with the missing end drawn from the germline J gene. The sample has other DNA sequences that encode this CDR3 too. The chain joins TRBV5-5 to TRBJ2-7; the D is unclear. V shed 0 bases and J shed 1 base, with 8 bases lying between them. CDR3 length: 14 amino acids. CDR1 and CDR2 from the germline V gene are SGHKS and YYEKEE (reference sequence). The CDR3 protein is CASSLGGGSYEQYF. CDR3 bases read: TGTGCCAGCAGCTTGGGCGGCGGATCCTACGAG.

Only a few counts were recorded for this clone. Coverage ceases 3 residues before the CDR3 finishes, and the germline J gene fills in the end. This chain joins TRBV11-1 and TRBJ1-1; D is perhaps TRBD1 (6 bases). Trimming took 5 bases from V and 2 from J, leaving 15 bases between them. This CDR3 has 15 residues. Germline V CDR1 and CDR2: SGHAT, FQDESV (reference sequence). The CDR3 reads CASSPRRTANTEAFF. The sequenced part of the CDR3 DNA is TGTGCCAGCAGCCCCCGTCGGACAGCCAACACTGAA.

With respect to this clone: The sequenced fragment ends 3 residues before the CDR3 boundary, so the rest is inferred from the germline J gene. The genes are TRBV10-2 and TRBJ1-1; D remains ambiguous. V lost 3 bases, J lost 7 bases, and 9 bases lay in between. Germline V gene lookup returns CDR1 WSHSY and CDR2 SAAADI. The CDR3 is 12 residues long. The DNA read from the CDR3 is TGCGCCAGCAGTGATTTCAGAGTTGAA. Amino acids: CASSDFRVE. The CDR3 in full is CASSDFRVEAFF.

This clone has ten or more counts. The read ends 3 residues before the CDR3 terminus; that terminus is restored from the germline J gene. The chain combines TRBV20-1 with TRBJ1-2; D unclear. The CDR3 is 15 residues long. Trimming pared 1 base from V and 2 bases from J, leaving 14 bases between. The germline gives CDR1 DFQATT, CDR2 SNEGSKA (reference sequence). The covered CDR3 bases are TGCAGTGCTAGAGTAAGGGCACAGCCAAACTATGGC. Translated: CSARVRAQPNYG. The whole CDR3 sequence reads CSARVRAQPNYGYTF.

This clone was recorded many times. Sequencing ends 3 residues short of the CDR3 end; the germline J gene provides the rest. The gene calls are TRBV19 and TRBJ1-4; D call uncertain. The CDR3 is 16 residues long. V was cut by 3 bases and J by 6 bases, with 17 bases left in between. Germline CDR1 and CDR2: LNHDA and SQIVND (reference sequence). CDR3 in amino acids: CASSIQVRVSHEKLFF. The covered CDR3 bases are TGTGCCAGTAGTATCCAGGTCCGCGTATCTCATGAAAAA. The complete variable domain, with remaining parts taken from reference TRBV19 and TRBJ1-4, reads DGGITQSPKYLFRKEGQNVTLSCEQNLNHDAMYWYRQDPGQGLRLIYYSQIVNDFQKGDIAEGYSVSREKKESFPLTVTSAQKNPTAFYLCASSIQVRVSHEKLFFGSGTQLSVL.

This clone was detected many times. The read gets to within 3 residues of the CDR3 end, and the germline J gene fills in the rest. The chain employs TRBV30 and TRBJ2-2; perhaps TRBD1 as D (5 bases). This CDR3 is built from 17 residues. Trimming left V 7 bases short and J 1 base short, with 22 bases between. Per germline, CDR1 GTSNPN and CDR2 SVGIG (reference sequence). CDR3 region: CAYYPTVRSLNTGELFF. CDR3 DNA (partial): TGTGCCTATTACCCGACAGTGCGCTCACTGAACACCGGGGAG.

The table lists this clone with many counts. The read finishes 3 residues shy of the CDR3 end, and the germline J gene is used to complete it. The chain recombines TRBV10-3 with TRBJ2-7; no reliable D call. The V and J ends lost 4 bases and 3 bases respectively, with 7 bases between them. The length of the CDR3 is 12 residues. From germline, CDR1 is ENHRY and CDR2 SYGVKD. The CDR3 bases that were read are TGTGCCATCAGTGGGCCCGTCTACGAG. This gives the protein CAISGPVYE. The full CDR3 sequence reads CAISGPVYEQYF.

Many counts were recorded for this clone. The sequence runs out 3 residues before the end of the CDR3; the remainder is reconstructed from the germline J gene. This chain joins TRBV20-1 and TRBJ2-1; possible D gene TRBD2, 5 bases. Trimming removed 6 bases from V and 2 bases from J, with 14 bases in between. This CDR3 spans 14 amino acids. Germline V gene sequence: CDR1 DFQATT, CDR2 SNEGSKA (reference sequence). The covered CDR3 bases are TGCAGTGCCACCCTCGGAGCGGCCTACAATGAG. It translates to CSATLGAAYNE. The full CDR3 sequence reads CSATLGAAYNEQFF.

The table lists this clone with many counts. Read sequence stops 3 residues before the CDR3 end, and the germline J gene provides the missing end. The rearrangement links TRBV4-1 to TRBJ2-4, with D uncertain. The CDR3 is 16 residues long. The V end lost 2 bases, the J end lost 0 bases, and 11 bases lay between the germline ends. Germline lookup yields CDR1 MGHRA and CDR2 YSYEKL. The sequenced part of the CDR3 DNA is TGCGCCAGCAGCCAATTGGGCATCCTAGCCAAAAACATT. Translation gives CASSQLGILAKNI. In full, the CDR3 reads CASSQLGILAKNIQYF.

This clone was recorded at least ten times. The read falls 3 residues short of the CDR3 end, and the missing part is taken from the germline J gene. The chain uses TRBV12-3 or TRBV12-4 and TRBJ2-7, with 12 bases matching TRBD2. This CDR3 has 14 residues. J gave up 5 bases and V 6 bases, and 5 bases lay outside the gene matches. CDR3 bases read: TGTGCCAGCAGCGGGACTAGCGGGTCCAACGAG. This encodes CASSGTSGSNE. The complete CDR3 sequence is CASSGTSGSNEQYF.

This clone was counted many times. The read terminates 3 residues ahead of where the CDR3 ends, so the germline J gene completes it. The gene calls are TRBV7-6 and TRBJ2-1; 12 bases line up with TRBD2. The CDR3 has 15 amino acids. The V gene end was trimmed by 3 bases and the J gene end by 7 bases; junction bases not matched to a gene: 4. The germline V gene encodes CDR1 SGHVS and CDR2 FNYEAQ. Here the CDR3 reads CASSLSTSGGNEQFF. The CDR3 bases that were read are TGTGCCAGCAGCTTGTCGACTAGCGGGGGTAATGAG.

This clone was seen at least ten times. The CDR3 loop is CSARPTSYNEQFF. Incomplete CDR3 DNA: TGCAGTGCTAGACCGACTAGCTACAATGAG. The chain uses TRBV20-1 and TRBJ2-1; tentative D call: TRBD2 (6 bases). The CDR3 end falls 3 residues outside the read, so it is completed with the germline J gene. Germline assignment: CDR1 DFQATT and CDR2 SNEGSKA (reference sequence). V dropped 2 bases and J dropped 3 bases, with 8 bases sitting between them. The CDR3 is 13 amino acids.

This clone was recorded at least ten times. The CDR3 is cut off 3 residues early in the read; its end comes from the germline J gene. The chain recombines TRBV9 with TRBJ1-4, with D possibly matching TRBD1 (5 bases). The CDR3 extends over 14 amino acids. Germline CDR1 reads SGDLS; CDR2 reads YYNGEE. V shed 2 bases and J shed 7 bases, with 12 bases lying between them. The CDR3 sequence is CASSVQGEGEKLFF. CDR3 DNA, as far as it was read: TGTGCCAGCAGCGTGCAAGGGGAGGGTGAAAAA. Full variable domain (outside the CDR3, taken from reference TRBV9 and TRBJ1-4): DSGVTQTPKHLITATGQRVTLRCSPRSGDLSVYWYQQSLDQGLQFLIQYYNGEERAKGNILERFSAQQFPDLHSELNLSSLELGDSALYFCASSVQGEGEKLFFGSGTQLSVL.

This clone was counted at least ten times. The sequenced fragment ends 3 residues before the CDR3 boundary, so the rest is inferred from the germline J gene. The chain is built from TRBV20-1 and TRBJ1-1, with a possible D match to TRBD1 (5 bases). Germline V gene data show CDR1 as DFQATT and CDR2 as SNEGSKA (reference sequence). The germline V and J ends were trimmed by 3 bases and 2 bases, with 13 bases remaining between them. The CDR3 sequence is 14 residues long. This chain's CDR3 is CSASHYGQNTEAFF. CDR3 bases read: TGCAGTGCTAGCCATTACGGACAAAACACTGAA.

This clone has ten or more counts. Read sequence stops 3 residues before the CDR3 end, and the germline J gene provides the missing end. This chain links TRBV2 with TRBJ2-1; unclear D gene. CDR3 length: 13 residues. Deletions cut 10 bases from V and 0 bases from J, with 10 bases between. The germline CDR1 and CDR2 sequences are SNHLY and FYNNEI. The chain's CDR3 is CATLRRSYNEQFF. CDR3 DNA, as far as it was read: TGTGCCACCCTCAGGCGCTCCTACAATGAG. Complete variable domain (other parts from reference TRBV2 and TRBJ2-1): EPEVTQTPSHQVTQMGQEVILRCVPISNHLYFYWYRQILGQKVEFLVSFYNNEISEKSEIFDDQFSVERPDGSNFTLKIRSTKLEDSAMYFCATLRRSYNEQFFGPGTRLTVL.

This clone was found many times. Read sequence stops 3 residues before the CDR3 end, and the germline J gene provides the missing end. This chain links TRBV19 with TRBJ2-2, with D unclear. Germline assignment: CDR1 LNHDA and CDR2 SQIVND (reference sequence). The ends were cut back, 6 bases at V and 1 base at J, with 9 bases in the middle. CDR3 size: 14 residues. The CDR3 protein is CASSSQLNTGELFF. The sequenced CDR3 bases are TGTGCCAGTAGCTCACAGTTGAACACCGGGGAG.

This clone has ten or more counts. The observed sequence ends 3 residues before the CDR3 terminus, with the missing tail filled in from the germline J gene. The V call is TRBV13, the J call TRBJ2-3; 7 bases are shared with TRBD1. Germline V gives CDR1 PRHDT, CDR2 FYEKMQ (reference sequence). The CDR3 length is 15 residues. Trimming at V came to 4 bases and at J to 6 bases, leaving 10 bases not matched to a gene. The CDR3 DNA, read in part, is TGTGCCAGCAGCTCGCCCCCCGACAGGGCTGATACG. It translates to CASSSPPDRADT. In full, the CDR3 is CASSSPPDRADTQYF.